A selection of T cell receptor beta chains follows, all from one sample in a study of neurological immune-mediated disorders. Using its own MiXCR run on the 5' RACE reads, TCRdb lists one record per CDR3 protein. Of under 70,000 distinct CDR3 sequences listed, around 5.2% are singletons. Sequences were obtained from PBMCs. The receptors originated from a woman in her twenties or thirties with multiple sclerosis. The conserved cysteine and the conserved F or W are not part of the CDR3 here. Clone size is not always given. Where it is, it says once, few, many or a class for expanded clones.

TRBV5-1	few	TRBJ2-5	ASSFAPMGELETQY
TRBV3-1	many	TRBJ1-2	ASSQDLDLPYGYT
TRBV5-1	many	TRBJ1-2	ASLPGGRTNYGYT
TRBV5-1	many	TRBJ2-2	ASSLRGTVDTGELF
TRBV4-1	.	TRBJ1-2	ASSQAFPVYGYT
TRBV20-1	few	TRBJ2-7	SARVGGPTYEQY
TRBV12-3/TRBV12-4	.	TRBJ1-5	ASSLDRDQPQN
TRBV7-2	.	TRBJ1-5	ASSGKGGQPQH
TRBV5-6	few	TRBJ2-1	ASSIETSGNEQF
TRBV5-1	few	TRBJ2-1	ASSAMGVDNEQF
TRBV20-1	many	TRBJ1-1	SATSPVGTEAF
TRBV7-8	.	TRBJ1-5	ASSLSRALGNQPQN